The entry below describes one TCR beta chain. This sample is part of a study of cytomegalovirus exposure and HLA in healthy donors. The repertoire was sequenced with immunoSEQ multiplex PCR; TCRdb's copy has only in-frame clones and lacks some. Of over 110,000 clones listed, about 88% are singletons. Losses at the gene ends were 1 base for V and 11 bases for J; bases not matched to a gene: 10. This CDR3 is built from 14 residues. Germline V lookup: CDR1 SGHDN, CDR2 FVKESK. The J gene is TRBJ1-2, the V gene TRBV14, with 7 bases identical to TRBD1. What was sequenced was PBMCs. The TCR was taken from a man aged 18 to 29 in good health and CMV-seropositive. CDR3 residues: CASSQAGQLIKYTF. The CDR3 DNA reads as TGTGCCAGCAGCCAAGCGGGACAGCTTATCAAGTACACCTTC.